This T cell receptor (beta chain) was sequenced in a study of blood T cell repertoires in COVID-19. Study details: PBMCs, B-cell-depleted T cells, or T cells were the source of the cDNA or gDNA that made up the material.

The authors' processing: Amplifying reference gene primers gave estimates of nucleated cell counts. Some clones are missing from TCRdb's copy, which holds only in-frame ones; the method was immunoSEQ multiplex PCR. V and J calls and clone size are those listed in that table; D and trimming were worked out from the DNA. The repertoire holds roughly 190,000 clones, with around 76% as singletons. The CDR3 covers 15 residues. The ends lost 4 bases at V and 3 bases at J; junction bases unmatched: 4. The V gene's germline CDR1 is SGHRS and CDR2 YFSETQ. Seattle patients were enrolled during active infection and followed longitudinally.

The receptor comes from an older woman with COVID-19, enrolled during active disease. Sequences were obtained from peripheral blood. The chain couples TRBV5-1 to TRBJ2-3; 11 bases match TRBD2. The CDR3 is CASSALAGGTDTQYF. The CDR3 DNA reads TGCGCCAGCAGCGCCCTAGCGGGGGGAACAGATACGCAGTATTTT.